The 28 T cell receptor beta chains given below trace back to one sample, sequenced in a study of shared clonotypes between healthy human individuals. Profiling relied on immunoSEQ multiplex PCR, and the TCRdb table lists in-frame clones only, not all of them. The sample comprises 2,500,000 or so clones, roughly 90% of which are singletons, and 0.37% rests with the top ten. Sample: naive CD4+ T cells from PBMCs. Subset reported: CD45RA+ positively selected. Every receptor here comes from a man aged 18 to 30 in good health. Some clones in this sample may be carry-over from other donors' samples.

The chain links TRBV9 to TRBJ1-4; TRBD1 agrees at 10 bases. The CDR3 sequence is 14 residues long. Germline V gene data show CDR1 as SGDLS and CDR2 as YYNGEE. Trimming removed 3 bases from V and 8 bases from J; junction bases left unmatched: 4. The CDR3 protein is CASSATGGAEKLFF. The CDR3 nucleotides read TGTGCCAGCAGCGCGACAGGGGGCGCGGAAAAACTGTTTTTT.

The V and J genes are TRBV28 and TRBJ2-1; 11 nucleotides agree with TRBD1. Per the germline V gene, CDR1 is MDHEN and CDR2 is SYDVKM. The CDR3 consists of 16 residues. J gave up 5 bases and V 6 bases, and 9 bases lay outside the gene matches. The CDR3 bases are TGTGCCAGCAGCACCGGACAGGGGGCGCGTAACAATGAGCAGTTCTTC. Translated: CASSTGQGARNNEQFF.

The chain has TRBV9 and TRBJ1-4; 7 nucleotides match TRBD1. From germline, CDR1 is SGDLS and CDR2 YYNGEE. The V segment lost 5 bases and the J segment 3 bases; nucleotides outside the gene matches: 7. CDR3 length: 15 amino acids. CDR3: CASRQGIGPNEKLFF. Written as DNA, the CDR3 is TGTGCCAGCAGACAGGGGATTGGTCCTAATGAAAAACTGTTTTTT.

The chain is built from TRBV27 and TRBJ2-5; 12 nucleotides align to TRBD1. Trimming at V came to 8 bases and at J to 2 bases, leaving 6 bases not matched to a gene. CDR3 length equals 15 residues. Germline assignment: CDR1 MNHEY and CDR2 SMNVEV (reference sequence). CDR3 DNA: TGTGCCAGCGGGGGACAGGGGGCTAGGCAAGAGACCCAGTACTTC. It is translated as CASGGQGARQETQYF.

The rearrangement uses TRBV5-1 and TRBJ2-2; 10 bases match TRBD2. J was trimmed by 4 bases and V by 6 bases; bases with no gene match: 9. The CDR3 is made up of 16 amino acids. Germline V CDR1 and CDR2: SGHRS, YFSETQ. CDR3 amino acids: CASNTLAGDSTGELFF. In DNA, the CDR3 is TGCGCCAGCAACACTCTAGCGGGAGACAGCACCGGGGAGCTGTTTTTT.

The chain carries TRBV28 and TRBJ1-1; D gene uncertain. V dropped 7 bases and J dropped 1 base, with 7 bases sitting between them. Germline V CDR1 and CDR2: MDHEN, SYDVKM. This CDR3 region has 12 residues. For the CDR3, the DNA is TGTGCCAGCACGTCCACGAACACTGAAGCTTTCTTT. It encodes CASTSTNTEAFF.

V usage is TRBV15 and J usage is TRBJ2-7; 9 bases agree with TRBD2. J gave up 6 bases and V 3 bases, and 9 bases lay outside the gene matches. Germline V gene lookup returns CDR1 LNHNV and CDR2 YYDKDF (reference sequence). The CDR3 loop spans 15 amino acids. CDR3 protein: CATSSLGLAEAEQYF. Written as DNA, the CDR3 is TGTGCCACCAGCAGCCTGGGACTAGCCGAAGCCGAGCAGTACTTC.

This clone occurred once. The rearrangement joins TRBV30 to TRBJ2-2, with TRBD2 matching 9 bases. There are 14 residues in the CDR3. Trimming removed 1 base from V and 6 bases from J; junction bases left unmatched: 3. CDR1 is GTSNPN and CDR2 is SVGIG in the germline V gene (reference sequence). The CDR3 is CAWSEGLAAGELFF. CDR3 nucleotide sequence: TGTGCCTGGAGTGAGGGACTAGCAGCCGGGGAGCTGTTTTTT.

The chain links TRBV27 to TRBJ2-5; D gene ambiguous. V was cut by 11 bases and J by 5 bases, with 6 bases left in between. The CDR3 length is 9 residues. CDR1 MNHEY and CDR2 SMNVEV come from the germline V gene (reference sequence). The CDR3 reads CAWLETQYF. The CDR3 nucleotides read TGTGCCTGGCTCGAGACCCAGTACTTC.

Written as DNA, the CDR3 is TGTGCCAGCAGTTTTAAGGGAGAAAAACTGTTTTTT. This sequence encodes CASSFKGEKLFF. The chain is built from TRBV28 and TRBJ1-4, with unresolved D. CDR1 MDHEN and CDR2 SYDVKM come from the germline V gene. The CDR3 has 12 amino acids. The V and J ends lost 3 bases and 8 bases respectively, with 7 bases between them.

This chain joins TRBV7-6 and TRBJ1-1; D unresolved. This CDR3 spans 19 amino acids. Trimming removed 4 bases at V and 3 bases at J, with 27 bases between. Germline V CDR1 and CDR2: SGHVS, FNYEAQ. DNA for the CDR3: TGTGCCAGCAGCTCAACACCTGGCGGTTGGGGAGCTTTGGACACTGAAGCTTTCTTT. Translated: CASSSTPGGWGALDTEAFF.

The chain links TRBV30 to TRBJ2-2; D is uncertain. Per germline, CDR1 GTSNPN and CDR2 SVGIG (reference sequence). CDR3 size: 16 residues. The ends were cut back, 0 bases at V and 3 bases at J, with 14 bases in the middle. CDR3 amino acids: CAWSVRLSAYTGELFF. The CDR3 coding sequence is TGTGCCTGGAGTGTTAGGTTATCAGCGTACACCGGGGAGCTGTTTTTT.

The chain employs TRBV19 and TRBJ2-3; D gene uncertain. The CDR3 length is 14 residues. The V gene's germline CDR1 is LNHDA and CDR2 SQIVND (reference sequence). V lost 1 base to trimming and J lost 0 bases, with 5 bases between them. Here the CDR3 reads CASSIVISTDTQYF. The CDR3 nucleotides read TGTGCCAGTAGTATAGTTATTAGCACAGATACGCAGTATTTT.

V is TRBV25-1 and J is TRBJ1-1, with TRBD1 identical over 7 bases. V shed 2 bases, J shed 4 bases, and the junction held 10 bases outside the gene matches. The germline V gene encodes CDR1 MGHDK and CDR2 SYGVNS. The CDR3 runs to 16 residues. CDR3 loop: CASSEPPGGAPTEAFF. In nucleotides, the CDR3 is TGTGCCAGCAGTGAACCCCCAGGGGGGGCGCCCACTGAAGCTTTCTTT.

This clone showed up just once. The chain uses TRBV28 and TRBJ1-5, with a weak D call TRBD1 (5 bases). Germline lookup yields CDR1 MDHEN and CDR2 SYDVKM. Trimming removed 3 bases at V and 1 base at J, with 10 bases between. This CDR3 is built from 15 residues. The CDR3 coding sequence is TGTGCCAGCAGTTTTTCAGGGAGGAGCAATCAGCCCCAGCATTTT. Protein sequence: CASSFSGRSNQPQHF.

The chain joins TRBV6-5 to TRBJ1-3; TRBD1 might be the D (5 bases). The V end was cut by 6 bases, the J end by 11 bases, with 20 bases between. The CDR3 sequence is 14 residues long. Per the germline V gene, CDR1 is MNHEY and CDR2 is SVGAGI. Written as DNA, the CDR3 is TGTGCCAGCAGCCCCCGGGGGGATCGCCACGCCATATATTTT. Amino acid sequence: CASSPRGDRHAIYF.

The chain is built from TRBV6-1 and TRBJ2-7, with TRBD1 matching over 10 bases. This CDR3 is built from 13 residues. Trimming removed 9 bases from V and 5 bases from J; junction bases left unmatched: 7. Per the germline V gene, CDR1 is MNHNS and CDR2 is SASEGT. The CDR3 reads CASPGQGSHEQYF. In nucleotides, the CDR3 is TGTGCCAGTCCGGGACAGGGGTCACACGAGCAGTACTTC.

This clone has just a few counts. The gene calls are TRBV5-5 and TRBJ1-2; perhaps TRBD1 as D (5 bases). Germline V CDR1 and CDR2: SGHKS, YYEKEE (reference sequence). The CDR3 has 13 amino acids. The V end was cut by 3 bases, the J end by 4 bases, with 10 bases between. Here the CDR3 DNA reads TGTGCCAGCAGCTGGGGGAATTCCTATGGCTACACCTTC. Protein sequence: CASSWGNSYGYTF.

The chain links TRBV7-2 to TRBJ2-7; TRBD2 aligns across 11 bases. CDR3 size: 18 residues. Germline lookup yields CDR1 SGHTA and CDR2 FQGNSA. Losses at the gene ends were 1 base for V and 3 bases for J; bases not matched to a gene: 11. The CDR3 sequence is CASSLEIMGTSGLYEQYF. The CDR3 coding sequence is TGTGCCAGCAGCTTAGAAATCATGGGGACTAGCGGTCTCTACGAGCAGTACTTC.

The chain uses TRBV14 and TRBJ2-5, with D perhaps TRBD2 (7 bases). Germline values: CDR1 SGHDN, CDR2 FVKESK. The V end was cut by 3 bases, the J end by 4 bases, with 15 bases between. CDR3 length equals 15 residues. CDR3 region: CASSQATGRGETQYF. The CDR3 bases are TGTGCCAGCAGCCAGGCCACAGGGAGGGGAGAGACCCAGTACTTC.

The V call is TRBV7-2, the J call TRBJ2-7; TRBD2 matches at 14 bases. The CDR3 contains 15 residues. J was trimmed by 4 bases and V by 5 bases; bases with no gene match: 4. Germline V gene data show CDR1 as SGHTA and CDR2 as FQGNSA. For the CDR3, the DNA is TGTGCCAGCAGCGGGACTAGCGGGAGTGGATACGAGCAGTACTTC. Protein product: CASSGTSGSGYEQYF.

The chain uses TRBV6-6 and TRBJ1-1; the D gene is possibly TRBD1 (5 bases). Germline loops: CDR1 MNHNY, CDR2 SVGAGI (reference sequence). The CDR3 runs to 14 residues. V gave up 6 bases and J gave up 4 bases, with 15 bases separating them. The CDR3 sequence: CASSLLGEGTEAFF. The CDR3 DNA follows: TGTGCCAGCAGCTTGCTGGGGGAGGGCACTGAAGCTTTCTTT.

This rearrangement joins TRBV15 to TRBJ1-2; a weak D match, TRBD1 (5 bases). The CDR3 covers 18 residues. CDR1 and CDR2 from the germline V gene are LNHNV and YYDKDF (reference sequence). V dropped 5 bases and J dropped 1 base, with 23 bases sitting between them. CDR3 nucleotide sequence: TGTGCCACCAGCTCCCCGCCGGGTCTCCAGACAGTTAACTATGGCTACACCTTC. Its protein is CATSSPPGLQTVNYGYTF. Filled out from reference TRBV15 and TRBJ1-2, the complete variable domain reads DAMVIQNPRYQVTQFGKPVTLSCSQTLNHNVMYWYQQKSSQAPKLLFHYYDKDFNNEADTPDNFQSRRPNTSFCFLDIRSPGLGDTAMYLCATSSPPGLQTVNYGYTFGSGTRLTVV.

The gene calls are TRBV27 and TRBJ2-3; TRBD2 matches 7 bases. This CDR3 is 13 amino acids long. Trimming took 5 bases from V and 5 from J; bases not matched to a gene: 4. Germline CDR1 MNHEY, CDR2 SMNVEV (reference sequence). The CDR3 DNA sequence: TGTGCCAGCAGTCCCTGGGGGGGAGATACGCAGTATTTT. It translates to CASSPWGGDTQYF.

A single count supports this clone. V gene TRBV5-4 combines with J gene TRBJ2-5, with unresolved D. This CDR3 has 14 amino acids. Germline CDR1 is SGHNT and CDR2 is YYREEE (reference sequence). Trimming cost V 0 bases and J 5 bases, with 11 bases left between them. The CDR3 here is CASSLERVRETQYF. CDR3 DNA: TGTGCCAGCAGCTTGGAAAGGGTCCGCGAGACCCAGTACTTC.

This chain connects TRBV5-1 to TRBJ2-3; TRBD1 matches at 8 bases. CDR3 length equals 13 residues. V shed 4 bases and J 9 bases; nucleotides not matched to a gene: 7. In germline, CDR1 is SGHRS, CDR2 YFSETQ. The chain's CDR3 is CASSPGQAGTQYF. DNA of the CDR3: TGCGCCAGCAGCCCGGGACAGGCGGGGACGCAGTATTTT.

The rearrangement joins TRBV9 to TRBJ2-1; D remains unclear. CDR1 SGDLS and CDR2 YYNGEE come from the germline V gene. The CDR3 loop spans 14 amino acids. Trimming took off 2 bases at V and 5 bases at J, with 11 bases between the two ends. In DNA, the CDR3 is TGTGCCAGCAGCGTCCGTTTACAAAACAATGAGCAGTTCTTC. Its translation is CASSVRLQNNEQFF.

As DNA, the CDR3 is TGTGCCAGCAGCAGGACTAGCGGGCGGGCCTACGAGCAGTACTTC. The encoded protein is CASSRTSGRAYEQYF. The chain couples TRBV7-6 to TRBJ2-7, with 11 nucleotides matching TRBD2. Losses at the gene ends were 5 bases for V and 2 bases for J; bases not matched to a gene: 5. The CDR3 is 15 amino acids. Germline V gene lookup returns CDR1 SGHVS and CDR2 FNYEAQ. Full variable domain (remainder filled in from reference TRBV7-6 and TRBJ2-7): GAGVSQSPRYKVTKRGQDVALRCDPISGHVSLYWYRQALGQGPEFLTYFNYEAQQDKSGLPNDRFSAERPEGSISTLTIQRTEQRDSAMYRCASSRTSGRAYEQYFGPGTRLTVT.